This TCR beta chain emerged from a study of post-analysis software for immune sequencing data. Findings and caveats of the study: The authors found that F measure strongly co-clustered same-batch samples.

Note on this clonotype: Its antigen is undetermined.

The authors incorporated unique molecular identifiers into the TCR beta cDNA libraries. T cells, roughly 0.9 to 11 million of them, yielded some 500,000 cDNA molecules. TCRdb analysed the PCR reads with MiXCR anew, one entry per CDR3 protein. The sample holds 400,000 to 500,000 distinct CDR3 sequences, less than 40% seen once. The sequence came from a girl aged 2 to 10 with multiple sclerosis. Specimen: blood.

This CDR3 is CASSLIRVDPSTDTQYF. CDR3 coding DNA: TGTGCCAGCAGTTTAATCCGGGTCGATCCTAGCACAGATACGCAGTATTTT. The gene calls are TRBV27 and TRBJ2-3; no clear D. The germline gives CDR1 MNHEY, CDR2 SMNVEV (reference sequence). V gave up 2 bases and J gave up 0 bases, with 15 bases separating them. The CDR3 consists of 17 residues.